This TCR beta chain was obtained from a study of T cell changes during pregnancy in multiple sclerosis. The data were produced by immunoSEQ multiplex PCR, yet TCRdb's version contains in-frame clones alone and is incomplete. The data contain tens of thousands of clones, around 91% of them singletons. This TCR was recovered from a female donor in good health, enrolled as a control in a pregnancy study. The material sequenced was peripheral blood, taken after pregnancy.

CDR3 amino acids: CASSRTSYGYTF. For the CDR3, the DNA is TGTGCCAGCAGTAGGACATCCTATGGCTACACCTTC. The chain links TRBV2 to TRBJ1-2; D may be TRBD1 (5 bases). Germline V gives CDR1 SNHLY, CDR2 FYNNEI. This CDR3 contains 12 residues. Between the trimmed V and J ends, which lost 5 bases and 4 bases, there was a span of 8 bases.